This T cell receptor beta chain was sequenced for a study of cytomegalovirus exposure and HLA in healthy donors. Study as a whole: Some 200 million T cells yielded some 120 million unique TCR beta sequences in earlier analysis.

PCR amplification relied on 60 Vbeta primers (plus 13 Jbeta primers). Only in-frame clones appear in the TCRdb table, and some are missing; sequencing was by immunoSEQ multiplex PCR. Here the sample spans about 120,000 clones, approximately 80% being singletons. As for this clone: Its specificity is unknown.

Findings and limits, study-wide: In all likelihood, a cluster of highly shared sequence variants was a sequencing artifact. In vitro assays verified that a few CMV-associated chains recognized CMV antigens specifically.

The CDR3 extends over 17 amino acids. V gave up 1 base and J gave up 12 bases, with 25 bases separating them. Germline CDR1 SGHTA, CDR2 FQGNSA. The receptor was derived from a woman between 18 and 30 years old in good health and CMV-seronegative. The chain joins TRBV7-2 to TRBJ1-3; D is perhaps TRBD1 (6 bases). The specimen was PBMCs. CDR3 bases: TGTGCCAGCAGCTTAGAGTTGAGTGAGGGGACATCGAGCGGCATATATTTT. Protein sequence: CASSLELSEGTSSGIYF.